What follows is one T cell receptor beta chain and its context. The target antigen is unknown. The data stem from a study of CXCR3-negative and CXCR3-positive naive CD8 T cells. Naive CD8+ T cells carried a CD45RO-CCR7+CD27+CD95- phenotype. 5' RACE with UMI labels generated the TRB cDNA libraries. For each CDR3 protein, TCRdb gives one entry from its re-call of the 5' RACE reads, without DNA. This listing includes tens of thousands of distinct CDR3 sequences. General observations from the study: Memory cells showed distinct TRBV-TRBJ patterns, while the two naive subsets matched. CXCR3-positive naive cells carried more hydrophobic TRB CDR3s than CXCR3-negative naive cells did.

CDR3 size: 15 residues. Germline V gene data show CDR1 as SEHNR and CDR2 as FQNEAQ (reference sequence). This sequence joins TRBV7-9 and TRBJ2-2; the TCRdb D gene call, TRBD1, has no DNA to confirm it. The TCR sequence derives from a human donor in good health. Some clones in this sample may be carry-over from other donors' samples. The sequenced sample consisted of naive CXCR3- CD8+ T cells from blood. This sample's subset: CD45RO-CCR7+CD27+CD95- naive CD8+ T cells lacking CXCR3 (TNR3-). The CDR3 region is CASSPGDRHTGELFF.